Only a few counts were recorded for the clone carrying this T cell receptor (beta chain). The entry originates in a study of OX40 agonist ivuxolimab in advanced cancers. Study background: Melanoma, hepatocellular carcinoma, head and neck or renal cell cancer occurred in dose-escalation patients.

The CDR3 is made up of 14 amino acids. V lost 0 bases and J lost 5; bases outside the gene matches: 1. Germline V gives CDR1 MGHRA, CDR2 YSYEKL. Using immunoSEQ multiplex PCR, the repertoire was profiled, and TCRdb retains in-frame clones only, with some absent. The table has around 21,000 clones, approximately 87% seen once. The chain joins TRBV4-1 to TRBJ2-1, with 7 bases matching TRBD2. The clonotype was recovered from an adult with an advanced solid tumor such as melanoma, head and neck, liver or kidney cancer. The material sequenced was CD4+ or CD8+ T cells sorted from blood, taken in a trial of the OX40 agonist ivuxolimab. Here the CDR3 DNA reads TGCGCCAGCAGCCAAGATGGGACTAACAATGAGCAGTTCTTC. It codes for CASSQDGTNNEQFF.